This T cell receptor (beta chain) was recovered during a study of blood T cells in healthy people across ages. General study points: Significant beta diversity loss was already apparent by age about 42, declining roughly linearly. With donor CMV status unknown, expanded clonotype changes were possibly confounded.

A note on this clonotype: Antigen specificity is unknown. Sequence at one end of the junction differs from germline and may be a read error.

A second roughly 6 to 12 cycle PCR used barcoded and J-beta primers. Every molecule of cDNA carried a tag from a template-switch adaptor with 12 random nucleotides. TCRdb reprocessed the 5' RACE reads with MiXCR, giving one entry per CDR3 protein. The profile shows 650,000 to 1,000,000 distinct CDR3 sequences, around 34% of them singletons. The sample comprised blood. This receptor was taken from a man between 18 and 29 years old in good health.

The CDR3 sequence: CAVSGTENQPQHF. DNA of the CDR3: TGTGCCGTCAGTGGGACAGAAAATCAGCCCCAGCATTTT. The chain combines TRBV10-3 with TRBJ1-5; TRBD1 agrees at 7 bases. Germline CDR1 and CDR2: ENHRY and SYGVKD. The CDR3 is 13 amino acids.